A selection of T cell receptor beta chains follows, all from one sample in a study of metastatic and nonmetastatic thyroid tumors. TCRdb re-called the PCR reads through MiXCR. The repertoire holds roughly 4,900 clones, with roughly 27% as singletons. The specimen sequenced was adjacent normal tissue. Source of these receptors: a female donor with papillary thyroid cancer or a benign thyroid nodule (not recorded which). Some clones in this sample may be carry-over from other donors' samples. CDR3s include the opening cysteine and the closing phenylalanine or tryptophan.

j_gene,len,v_gene,CDR3aa
TRBJ2-1,12,TRBV11-3,CASSLVPDEQFF
TRBJ2-7,14,TRBV6-1,CASPGLGGLGEQYF
TRBJ2-1,15,TRBV20-1,CSARDVREGSNEQFF
TRBJ2-1,15,TRBV19,CASSALDSPWEEQFF
TRBJ2-7,13,TRBV24-1,CATSRGSNYEQYF
TRBJ2-7,14,TRBV7-9,CASSHRDRFYEQYF
TRBJ2-2,16,TRBV27,CASSLSEREGAGELFF
TRBJ1-5,13,TRBV6-2/TRBV6-3,CASSYRDYQPHHF
TRBJ2-7,14,TRBV12-3/TRBV12-4,CASSGTGRLIEQYF
TRBJ2-3,13,TRBV12-3/TRBV12-4,CASRGLGTDTQYF
TRBJ2-3,15,TRBV19,CASSQSGGRTYTQYF
TRBJ1-1,17,TRBV2,CASRMEKIRGPPTEAFF
TRBJ2-7,14,TRBV2,CASKRSGSSYEQYF
TRBJ2-7,14,TRBV30,CAWITSGGTYEQYF
TRBJ2-7,13,TRBV6-1,CASRERDWDEQYF
TRBJ2-7,12,TRBV27,CASSLLGYEQYF
NA,15,TRBV12-3/TRBV12-4,CASSPSGLANNEQFF
TRBJ2-3,15,TRBV11-1,CASSFVGSYTDTQYF
TRBJ2-1,15,TRBV20-1,CSARVREGLSNEQFF
TRBJ2-2,19,TRBV4-2,CASSHEAGLAGSRGGELFF
TRBJ2-7,13,TRBV20-1,CSASRQGILEQYF
TRBJ2-1,15,TRBV6-1,CASRVTSGSGHEQFF
TRBJ1-5,13,TRBV20-1,CSARDSGTPLQHF
TRBJ1-3,16,TRBV5-1,CASSLVGGESGNTIYF
TRBJ1-1,14,TRBV20-1,CTAEGRVPNSEDFF
TRBJ2-3,14,TRBV20-1,CSARGLDRENTQYF
TRBJ2-1,15,TRBV12-3/TRBV12-4,CASSLASGVYNEQFF
TRBJ2-7,15,TRBV27,CANSLLTWRNYEQYF
TRBJ1-1,15,TRBV6-2/TRBV6-3,CASSPPTGFTTEAFF
TRBJ2-3,12,TRBV2,CASSSGTDTQYF
TRBJ2-1,18,TRBV6-5,CASSSRTSGRGSYNEQFF
TRBJ1-2,15,TRBV6-1,CASSEPGWVRPGYTF
TRBJ2-1,16,TRBV28,CASSLDSGSSCNEQFF
TRBJ2-1,14,TRBV20-1,CSARDQRGSNEQFF
TRBJ2-2,12,TRBV7-9,CASSLKTGELFF
TRBJ1-2,15,TRBV5-1,CASRLGGQGDYGYTF
TRBJ2-2,15,TRBV6-1,CASPPRGGVTGELFF
TRBJ2-7,12,TRBV7-9,CASSLQPYEQYF
TRBJ2-7,14,TRBV6-1,CASRTGLLSYEQYF
TRBJ2-2,12,TRBV19,CASSIGYGELFF
TRBJ2-7,14,TRBV6-1,CASGETDRVREQYF